This T cell receptor beta chain emerged from a study of cytomegalovirus exposure and HLA in healthy donors. V was clipped by 0 bases and J by 4 bases, with 9 bases between them. CDR3 length equals 14 residues. Germline CDR1 MNHEY, CDR2 SVGAGI. Broader study findings: In an earlier analysis, in roughly 600 donors, most V segments appeared productive either ~87% or ~30% of the time.

The study ran its PCR with 60 Vbeta and 13 Jbeta primers. The assay was immunoSEQ multiplex PCR, and TCRdb's table has in-frame clones only and misses some. The sample contains around 130,000 clones, around 76% of which appear only once. A note on this clone: Its antigen is still unknown.

Source material: PBMCs. V is TRBV6-5 and J is TRBJ1-2; D ambiguous. This TCR came from a woman between 45 and 65 years old in good health and CMV-seronegative. The CDR3 coding sequence is TGTGCCAGCAGTTACTCCACTACGGGCTATGGCTACACCTTC. It encodes CASSYSTTGYGYTF.